The 18 T cell receptor beta chains below were found in one sample sequenced in a study of OX40 agonist ivuxolimab in advanced cancers. The data were produced by immunoSEQ multiplex PCR, yet TCRdb's version contains in-frame clones alone and is incomplete. The data hold 30,000 to 40,000 clones, with approximately 90% observed a single time. The sequences come from CD4+ or CD8+ T cells sorted from blood, collected in a trial of the OX40 agonist ivuxolimab. These receptors came from an adult with an advanced solid tumor such as melanoma, head and neck, liver or kidney cancer.

The V gene is TRBV30, the J gene TRBJ1-2, with 10 bases fitting TRBD1. Unmatched junction bases numbered 9, after V lost 4 bases and J lost 13 bases. The CDR3 loop spans 12 amino acids. Looked up from germline, CDR1 is GTSNPN and CDR2 is SVGIG (reference sequence). The CDR3 sequence: CAWNMGQGPSTF. The CDR3 DNA reads as TGTGCCTGGAATATGGGACAGGGGCCCTCCACCTTC. The full variable domain, with the rest looked up from reference TRBV30 and TRBJ1-2, is SQTIHQWPATLVQPVGSPLSLECTVEGTSNPNLYWYRQAAGRGLQLLFYSVGIGQISSEVPQNLSASRPQDRQFILSSKKLLLSDSGFYLCAWNMGQGPSTFGSGTRLTVV.

The V gene is TRBV18, the J gene TRBJ1-1; D perhaps matches TRBD1 (5 bases). The CDR3 extends over 15 amino acids. Trimming shortened V by 4 bases and J by 1 base, and 13 bases separated the two germline ends. Germline CDR1 and CDR2: KGHSH and LQKENI. The CDR3: CASSHPAGGNTEAFF. As DNA, the CDR3 is TGTGCCAGCTCACACCCAGCGGGGGGGAACACTGAAGCTTTCTTT.

A few counts support this clone. The chain joins TRBV5-6 to TRBJ2-3; D unresolved. V lost 5 bases, J lost 0 bases, and 16 bases lay in between. The CDR3 has 16 amino acids. The germline V gene encodes CDR1 SGHDT and CDR2 YYEEEE. In DNA, the CDR3 is TGTGCCAGCAGTTTCAGGACCGTGACTAGCACAGATACGCAGTATTTT. This codes for CASSFRTVTSTDTQYF.

The rearrangement joins TRBV6-5 to TRBJ2-7; D may be TRBD1 (6 bases). This CDR3 is 15 amino acids long. The germline CDR1 and CDR2 sequences are MNHEY and SVGAGI. V lost 6 bases and J 4 bases, leaving 19 bases between the germline ends. DNA of the CDR3: TGTGCCAGCAGCCTCACCGAACAGGGATCGTACGAGCAGTACTTC. Its translation is CASSLTEQGSYEQYF.

The chain links TRBV7-2 to TRBJ1-1; 12 bases align to TRBD1. The ends lost 3 bases at V and 7 bases at J; junction bases unmatched: 3. The CDR3 runs to 14 residues. Germline V gene sequence: CDR1 SGHTA, CDR2 FQGNSA. Written as DNA, the CDR3 is TGTGCCAGCAGCTTGGGACAGGGGGCTGATGAAGCTTTCTTT. This translates into CASSLGQGADEAFF.

The V call is TRBV2, the J call TRBJ2-1; D remains unclear. Trimming removed 7 bases at V and 8 bases at J, with 9 bases between. The CDR3 covers 11 residues. From germline, CDR1 is SNHLY and CDR2 FYNNEI. The CDR3 here is CASISGYEQFF. The DNA for the CDR3 is TGTGCCAGCATAAGTGGGTATGAGCAGTTCTTC.

This chain joins TRBV11-3 and TRBJ2-3, with D hard to call. Germline V gene lookup returns CDR1 SGHNT and CDR2 YENEEA. The CDR3 is made up of 17 amino acids. The V end was cut by 5 bases, the J end by 1 base, with 19 bases between. In DNA form, the CDR3 reads TGTGCCAGCAGCCTCCTGGTTGGTGGACCTGGCACAGATACGCAGTATTTT. Its translation: CASSLLVGGPGTDTQYF.

The J gene is TRBJ1-6, the V gene TRBV30; 8 bases are shared with TRBD1. The CDR3 runs to 14 residues. V lost 7 bases, J lost 9 bases, and 11 bases stayed unmatched. Germline CDR1 reads GTSNPN; CDR2 reads SVGIG (reference sequence). CDR3 nucleotides: TGTGCCTACTCCGGGACAGGCTTTAGTTCACCCCTCCACTTT. It specifies CAYSGTGFSSPLHF. The full variable domain, in which reference TRBV30 and TRBJ1-6 provide the parts outside the CDR3, is SQTIHQWPATLVQPVGSPLSLECTVEGTSNPNLYWYRQAAGRGLQLLFYSVGIGQISSEVPQNLSASRPQDRQFILSSKKLLLSDSGFYLCAYSGTGFSSPLHFGNGTRLTVT.

The rearrangement joins TRBV5-8 to TRBJ2-7; D is uncertain. V dropped 4 bases and J dropped 4 bases, with 15 bases sitting between them. CDR3 length: 14 amino acids. Germline CDR1 and CDR2: SGHTS and YDEGEE. The CDR3 bases are TGTGCCAGCAGCCTTGGGCCGAACCCTTACGAGCAGTACTTC. Translation gives CASSLGPNPYEQYF.

The chain employs TRBV19 and TRBJ1-2; TRBD1 matches at 7 bases. Trimming cost V 0 bases and J 3 bases; bases outside gene matches: 7. The CDR3 covers 16 residues. Germline CDR1 LNHDA, CDR2 SQIVND (reference sequence). CDR3 sequence reads: CASSIDRGGHYYGYTF. Written as DNA, the CDR3 is TGTGCCAGTAGTATAGATAGAGGGGGCCACTACTATGGCTACACCTTC.

This clone was picked up one time. The V gene is TRBV13, the J gene TRBJ1-4; a weak D match, TRBD1 (5 bases). Per germline, CDR1 PRHDT and CDR2 FYEKMQ (reference sequence). This CDR3 has 17 residues. V gave up 3 bases and J gave up 4 bases, with 18 bases separating them. CDR3 DNA sequence: TGTGCCAGCAGCTTCCGGGACCTCGGGTCTCTTAATGAAAAACTGTTTTTT. Protein sequence: CASSFRDLGSLNEKLFF. Complete variable domain (other parts from reference TRBV13 and TRBJ1-4): AAGVIQSPRHLIKEKRETATLKCYPIPRHDTVYWYQQGPGQDPQFLISFYEKMQSDKGSIPDRFSAQQFSDYHSELNMSSLELGDSALYFCASSFRDLGSLNEKLFFGSGTQLSVL.

The chain is built from TRBV9 and TRBJ2-1; 8 positions match TRBD2. The V gene's germline CDR1 is SGDLS and CDR2 YYNGEE. The V gene end was trimmed by 4 bases and the J gene end by 8 bases; junction bases not matched to a gene: 8. This CDR3 is built from 14 residues. The CDR3 loop is CASSKPGLGDEQFF. The CDR3 DNA reads TGTGCCAGCAGCAAGCCGGGACTAGGGGATGAGCAGTTCTTC. Full variable domain (rest looked up from reference TRBV9 and TRBJ2-1): DSGVTQTPKHLITATGQRVTLRCSPRSGDLSVYWYQQSLDQGLQFLIQYYNGEERAKGNILERFSAQQFPDLHSELNLSSLELGDSALYFCASSKPGLGDEQFFGPGTRLTVL.

CDR3 sequence reads: CASGGLAGAYEQYF. CDR3 coding DNA: TGTGCCAGCGGGGGACTAGCGGGGGCCTACGAGCAGTACTTC. The chain carries TRBV2 and TRBJ2-7, with 14 positions matching TRBD2. The CDR3 has 14 amino acids. Germline V gene lookup returns CDR1 SNHLY and CDR2 FYNNEI. Germline trimming cut 8 bases from V and 2 bases from J; bases unmatched to any gene: 2.

The table lists this clone with a count of one. The chain combines TRBV19 with TRBJ1-2; no firm D call. V lost 3 bases, J lost 0 bases, and 11 bases lay in between. There are 15 residues in the CDR3. Germline V lookup: CDR1 LNHDA, CDR2 SQIVND (reference sequence). CDR3 in amino acids: CASSIMARSNYGYTF. The CDR3 coding sequence is TGTGCCAGTAGTATCATGGCACGGTCTAACTATGGCTACACCTTC.

The rearrangement links TRBV10-3 to TRBJ1-1; possible D gene TRBD1, 6 bases. V lost 2 bases and J 5 bases, leaving 15 bases between the germline ends. The germline V gene encodes CDR1 ENHRY and CDR2 SYGVKD. There are 15 residues in the CDR3. As DNA, the CDR3 is TGTGCCATCAGTGAGCCCCGCTCAGGGGATACTGAAGCTTTCTTT. It codes for CAISEPRSGDTEAFF.

The rearrangement uses TRBV5-4 and TRBJ2-3, with 11 positions matching TRBD2. The V gene end was trimmed by 4 bases and the J gene end by 4 bases; junction bases not matched to a gene: 8. Germline-derived CDR1 and CDR2 are SGHNT and YYREEE (reference sequence). CDR3 size: 16 residues. CDR3 loop: CASSPEPSGGPDTQYF. DNA of the CDR3: TGTGCCAGCAGCCCCGAGCCTAGCGGGGGGCCAGATACGCAGTATTTT.

The rearrangement uses TRBV6-5 and TRBJ1-2, with a weak D call TRBD1 (6 bases). Trimming pared 4 bases from V and 5 bases from J, leaving 17 bases between. The CDR3 has 15 residues. The germline CDR1 and CDR2 sequences are MNHEY and SVGAGI. DNA of the CDR3: TGTGCCAGCAGTTCCTTCCAGGGGATTGGGTATGGCTACACCTTC. Translating gives CASSSFQGIGYGYTF.

The rearrangement joins TRBV4-1 to TRBJ2-1; D may be TRBD1 (5 bases). The CDR3 covers 17 residues. Per the germline V gene, CDR1 is MGHRA and CDR2 is YSYEKL. V was shortened by 0 bases and J by 2 bases, with 14 bases between the two germline ends. In DNA, the CDR3 is TGCGCCAGCAGCCAAGAACCCAGGGAAGGGCCCTACAATGAGCAGTTCTTC. Encoded protein: CASSQEPREGPYNEQFF.